This entry features one TCR beta chain sequence. The sample originates from a study of T cell changes during pregnancy in multiple sclerosis. Unmatched junction bases numbered 6, after V lost 0 bases and J lost 2 bases. The length of the CDR3 is 17 residues. CDR1 LGHNA and CDR2 YNFKEQ come from the germline V gene. Some clones are missing from TCRdb's copy, which holds only in-frame ones; the method was immunoSEQ multiplex PCR. The sample records fewer than 70,000 clones, about nine tenths being singletons. The chain links TRBV4-2 to TRBJ2-5, with 10 bases aligning to TRBD2. This sequence originates from a female donor with multiple sclerosis, enrolled in a pregnancy study. The material sequenced was peripheral blood, taken in the first trimester of pregnancy. In DNA, the CDR3 is TGTGCCAGCAGCCAAGATGGGGCACTAGCGGGGCAAGAGACCCAGTACTTC. It translates to CASSQDGALAGQETQYF.